Presented here are 13 T cell receptor beta chains from one specimen sequenced in a study of blood T cell repertoires in COVID-19. Assay used: immunoSEQ multiplex PCR; TCRdb lists only in-frame clones, some missing. The data show fewer than 70,000 clones, around 87% seen once. Sequencing input: peripheral blood. All receptors derive from a man aged 35 to 55 with COVID-19, enrolled during active disease.

This clone came up once. This chain uses TRBV14 with TRBJ2-2; 8 bases match TRBD2. Germline V gives CDR1 SGHDN, CDR2 FVKESK. The junction had 4 bases not matched to a gene; V was cut back by 1 base and J by 0 bases. This CDR3 has 17 amino acids. The CDR3 nucleotides read TGTGCCAGCAGCCAAGTGGACGGGGGGGCGAACACCGGGGAGCTGTTTTTT. Its protein is CASSQVDGGANTGELFF. Full variable domain (missing parts from reference TRBV14 and TRBJ2-2): EAGVTQFPSHSVIEKGQTVTLRCDPISGHDNLYWYRRVMGKEIKFLLHFVKESKQDESGMPNNRFLAERTGGTYSTLKVQPAELEDSGVYFCASSQVDGGANTGELFFGEGSRLTVL.

The chain employs TRBV30 and TRBJ2-7; TRBD1 might be the D (5 bases). Deletions cut 2 bases from V and 5 bases from J, with 16 bases between. The CDR3 runs to 14 residues. CDR1 and CDR2 from the germline V gene are GTSNPN and SVGIG (reference sequence). CDR3 region: CAWSWRQGIDEQYF. As DNA, the CDR3 is TGTGCCTGGAGTTGGCGGCAGGGCATCGACGAGCAGTACTTC. The complete variable domain, with remaining parts taken from reference TRBV30 and TRBJ2-7, reads SQTIHQWPATLVQPVGSPLSLECTVEGTSNPNLYWYRQAAGRGLQLLFYSVGIGQISSEVPQNLSASRPQDRQFILSSKKLLLSDSGFYLCAWSWRQGIDEQYFGPGTRLTVT.

The chain links TRBV7-2 to TRBJ2-3, with 14 bases that match TRBD2. After removal of 5 bases from V and 6 bases from J, the junction contained 4 bases not matched to a gene. This CDR3 region has 15 residues. From germline, CDR1 is SGHTA and CDR2 FQGNSA. The CDR3 DNA is TGTGCCAGCAGCCGGAGGACTAGCGGGGGGGATACGCAGTATTTT. Protein: CASSRRTSGGDTQYF.

This chain links TRBV6-6 with TRBJ2-2, with D uncertain. Germline loops: CDR1 MNHNY, CDR2 SVGAGI (reference sequence). Trimming left V 2 bases short and J 7 bases short, with 2 bases between. This CDR3 has 11 residues. In nucleotides, the CDR3 is TGTGCCAGCAGTTACCTCGGGGAGCTGTTTTTT. Its protein product is CASSYLGELFF.

The J gene is TRBJ2-1, the V gene TRBV28, with 10 bases lining up with TRBD2. Germline lookup yields CDR1 MDHEN and CDR2 SYDVKM. The V gene end was trimmed by 2 bases and the J gene end by 12 bases; junction bases not matched to a gene: 13. This CDR3 contains 16 residues. The CDR3 loop is CASSLGSGGHRGGQFF. The CDR3 nucleotides read TGTGCCAGCAGTTTAGGTAGCGGGGGGCACCGAGGCGGGCAGTTCTTC.

This clone was picked up a small number of times. J is TRBJ1-1 and V is TRBV5-1; TRBD1 is a possible D gene (5 bases). The CDR3 runs to 14 residues. V gave up 2 bases and J gave up 5 bases, with 13 bases separating them. Germline CDR1 reads SGHRS; CDR2 reads YFSETQ. CDR3 protein: CASSLAGRVTEAFF. CDR3 nucleotides: TGCGCCAGCAGCTTAGCAGGGAGGGTAACTGAAGCTTTCTTT.

J is TRBJ2-7 and V is TRBV5-5; no clear D gene. The V end lost 0 bases, the J end lost 1 base, and 5 bases lay between the germline ends. Germline CDR1 is SGHKS and CDR2 is YYEKEE (reference sequence). The CDR3 runs 13 residues. The CDR3 DNA is TGTGCCAGCAGCTTGGCCGGTTCCTACGAGCAGTACTTC. This translates into CASSLAGSYEQYF.

V gene TRBV5-5 combines with J gene TRBJ2-1; 9 bases fit TRBD2. Germline CDR1 is SGHKS and CDR2 is YYEKEE (reference sequence). The CDR3 is made up of 15 amino acids. V shed 0 bases, J shed 4 bases, and the junction held 2 bases outside the gene matches. Here the CDR3 reads CASSLVAGEYNEQFF. The CDR3 coding sequence is TGTGCCAGCAGCTTGGTAGCGGGGGAATACAATGAGCAGTTCTTC.

V is TRBV29-1 and J is TRBJ2-7, with 8 bases aligning to TRBD2. This CDR3 region has 15 residues. The germline CDR1 and CDR2 sequences are SQVTM and ANQGSEA. The ends lost 2 bases at V and 2 bases at J; junction bases unmatched: 8. The CDR3 DNA sequence: TGCAGCGTTGAAAGGTCGAGCGGGGGTCCCTACGAGCAGTACTTC. It yields the protein CSVERSSGGPYEQYF.

The chain links TRBV5-1 to TRBJ2-4, with D maybe TRBD2 (5 bases). This CDR3 is 13 amino acids long. Germline assignment: CDR1 SGHRS and CDR2 YFSETQ. Deletions cut 4 bases from V and 6 bases from J, with 11 bases between. The DNA of the CDR3 is TGCGCCAGCAGCCCTGGGGAGAGAAACATTCAGTACTTC. This sequence encodes CASSPGERNIQYF.

The chain uses TRBV4-1 and TRBJ1-4; 9 nucleotides line up with TRBD1. With 4 bases clipped from V and 6 bases from J, the junction kept 3 bases outside the gene matches. There are 14 residues in the CDR3. Germline CDR1 is MGHRA and CDR2 is YSYEKL. CDR3 region: CASSPGTGYEKLFF. CDR3 coding DNA: TGCGCCAGCAGCCCCGGGACAGGGTATGAAAAACTGTTTTTT.

The gene calls are TRBV7-6 and TRBJ1-4; tentative D call: TRBD1 (6 bases). Germline lookup yields CDR1 SGHVS and CDR2 FNYEAQ. The CDR3 runs to 15 residues. Trimming took 5 bases from V and 3 from J, leaving 13 bases between them. Here the CDR3 DNA reads TGTGCCAGCAGCGTTTCAGGGGACCCTAATGAAAAACTGTTTTTT. This gives the protein CASSVSGDPNEKLFF.

This clone was counted only a few times. The chain combines TRBV10-3 with TRBJ1-1, with 7 bases lining up with TRBD1. Germline V gives CDR1 ENHRY, CDR2 SYGVKD. There are 13 residues in the CDR3. J gave up 1 base and V 6 bases, and 2 bases lay outside the gene matches. The CDR3 DNA is TGTGCCATCAGACAGGGGCGGAACACTGAAGCTTTCTTT. Translating gives CAIRQGRNTEAFF.